Shown below are 30 T cell receptor beta chains from a single sample sequenced in a study of CD8 T cells in Susac syndrome. Random hexamers primed reverse transcription of about 0.45 to 1 ug RNA. TCRdb re-called the immunoSEQ multiplex PCR reads with MiXCR, one entry per CDR3 protein. The repertoire holds approximately 150,000 distinct CDR3 sequences, with roughly 95% as singletons. The material sequenced was CD4+ T cells from PBMCs. All receptors derive from a human donor in good health.

This chain connects TRBV5-1 to TRBJ1-1, with 7 bases lining up with TRBD1. Germline V CDR1 and CDR2: SGHRS, YFSETQ. The CDR3 is 16 residues long. Germline trimming cut 4 bases from V and 0 bases from J; bases unmatched to any gene: 9. CDR3 sequence (DNA): TGCGCCAGCAGCCTCCAAGGGGGACAGTTGAACACTGAAGCTTTCTTT. Translated: CASSLQGGQLNTEAFF.

This sequence joins TRBV7-2 and TRBJ2-7, with D perhaps TRBD1 (6 bases). From germline, CDR1 is SGHTA and CDR2 FQGNSA. The CDR3 runs to 15 residues. The germline V and J ends were trimmed by 5 bases and 5 bases, with 19 bases remaining between them. The CDR3 region is CASSPLRQAFNEQYF. The CDR3 DNA follows: TGTGCCAGCAGCCCTCTTAGACAGGCGTTCAACGAGCAGTACTTC. The variable domain in full, completed from reference TRBV7-2 and TRBJ2-7, reads GAGVSQSPSNKVTEKGKDVELRCDPISGHTALYWYRQSLGQGLEFLIYFQGNSAPDKSGLPSDRFSAERTGGSVSTLTIQRTQQEDSAVYLCASSPLRQAFNEQYFGPGTRLTVT.

The chain joins TRBV5-1 to TRBJ1-4, with D maybe TRBD1 (5 bases). Trimming took 6 bases from V and 5 from J, leaving 17 bases between them. Germline CDR1 and CDR2: SGHRS and YFSETQ. The CDR3 runs to 15 residues. For the CDR3, the DNA is TGCGCCAGCAAAACGGCAGGGAATATAAATGAAAAACTGTTTTTT. This gives the protein CASKTAGNINEKLFF.

The V and J genes are TRBV5-6 and TRBJ2-3; D possibly uses TRBD1 or TRBD2 (5 bases each). The CDR3 loop spans 15 amino acids. The V end lost 0 bases, the J end lost 5 bases, and 13 bases lay between the germline ends. From germline, CDR1 is SGHDT and CDR2 YYEEEE. The CDR3 sequence is CASSLGDGRRDTQYF. CDR3 DNA sequence: TGTGCCAGCAGCTTGGGGGACGGCCGCAGAGATACGCAGTATTTT.

This chain joins TRBV2 and TRBJ2-5; D might be TRBD1 (6 bases). The CDR3 runs 15 residues. The V and J ends lost 7 bases and 2 bases respectively, with 17 bases between them. Germline V gene data show CDR1 as SNHLY and CDR2 as FYNNEI. CDR3 nucleotide sequence: TGTGCCAGCACTTGGACGATGGGGACACAAGAGACCCAGTACTTC. This sequence encodes CASTWTMGTQETQYF.

This clonotype was seen only a few times. This rearrangement joins TRBV12-3 or TRBV12-4 to TRBJ2-7; TRBD1 aligns across 11 bases. The CDR3 contains 15 residues. The ends lost 7 bases at V and 2 bases at J; junction bases unmatched: 7. This CDR3 is CASIKDRGLTYEQYF. In DNA, the CDR3 is TGTGCCAGCATCAAGGACAGGGGGCTTACCTACGAGCAGTACTTC.

The chain has TRBV7-8 and TRBJ1-5, with a weak D call TRBD1 (5 bases). V dropped 1 base and J dropped 6 bases, with 10 bases sitting between them. CDR3 size: 14 residues. From germline, CDR1 is SGHVS and CDR2 FQNEAQ. The CDR3 region has the DNA TGTGCCAGCAGCTTAGAGGCAGGGACTCAGCCCCAGCATTTT. It specifies CASSLEAGTQPQHF.

V usage is TRBV7-6 and J usage is TRBJ2-7, with D possibly matching TRBD2 (5 bases). With 4 bases removed from V and 0 bases from J, the gap between germline ends came to 19 bases. This CDR3 contains 17 residues. In germline, CDR1 is SGHVS, CDR2 FNYEAQ. The CDR3, as DNA: TGTGCCAGCAGCTCAAGGCCGCGGGCCCCCAGCTCCTACGAGCAGTACTTC. It encodes CASSSRPRAPSSYEQYF.

This clonotype has only one observation. The V call is TRBV3-1, the J call TRBJ2-1; D is perhaps TRBD1 (7 bases). CDR3 length: 16 amino acids. CDR1 is LGHDT and CDR2 is YNNKEL in the germline V gene (reference sequence). Trimming removed 4 bases from V and 4 bases from J, with 17 bases in between. This CDR3 reads CASSPQGGQTYNEQFF. In DNA, the CDR3 is TGTGCCAGCAGCCCCCAGGGGGGACAGACTTACAATGAGCAGTTCTTC.

In this sample, this clonotype turned up a few times. The genes are TRBV19 and TRBJ2-3, with D uncertain. There are 12 residues in the CDR3. The germline CDR1 and CDR2 sequences are LNHDA and SQIVND (reference sequence). V lost 5 bases, J lost 3 bases, and 6 bases lay in between. The CDR3 DNA follows: TGTGCCAGTAGTCGTAGAACAGATACGCAGTATTTT. This translates into CASSRRTDTQYF.

The chain couples TRBV28 to TRBJ2-2, with D unresolved. Germline V gene lookup returns CDR1 MDHEN and CDR2 SYDVKM. Trimming took off 6 bases at V and 2 bases at J, with 13 bases between the two ends. There are 15 residues in the CDR3. CDR3: CASRRPIVNTGELFF. CDR3 nucleotide sequence: TGTGCCAGCAGGCGGCCCATAGTTAACACCGGGGAGCTGTTTTTT.

The rearrangement links TRBV6-1 to TRBJ2-7; 8 bases are shared with TRBD1. The CDR3 length is 19 residues. Germline V gene lookup returns CDR1 MNHNS and CDR2 SASEGT. V was pared by 7 bases and J by 2 bases, with 22 bases of the junction left unmatched. CDR3 amino acids: CASTLPGGTGLKGAYEQYF. The DNA for the CDR3 is TGTGCCAGCACTCTCCCAGGGGGGACAGGACTGAAAGGGGCCTACGAGCAGTACTTC.

This chain joins TRBV30 and TRBJ2-7; 8 bases line up with TRBD1. The germline V gene encodes CDR1 GTSNPN and CDR2 SVGIG (reference sequence). V lost 3 bases and J lost 3; bases outside the gene matches: 7. The CDR3 is 14 amino acids. For the CDR3, the DNA is TGTGCCTGGAGCCAGTTGACAGGGGACTACGAGCAGTACTTC. Amino acid sequence: CAWSQLTGDYEQYF.

The chain links TRBV9 to TRBJ1-1; D not certain. The CDR3 is 14 amino acids. CDR1 and CDR2 from the germline V gene are SGDLS and YYNGEE. The germline V and J ends were trimmed by 0 bases and 0 bases, with 6 bases remaining between them. The CDR3 region has the DNA TGTGCCAGCAGCGTAGGTCAGATGAACACTGAAGCTTTCTTT. It specifies CASSVGQMNTEAFF.

In its sample, this clonotype was seen once. The chain has TRBV5-4 and TRBJ2-1; D is uncertain. This CDR3 spans 14 amino acids. With 0 bases removed from V and 7 bases from J, the gap between germline ends came to 11 bases. Per the germline V gene, CDR1 is SGHNT and CDR2 is YYREEE (reference sequence). CDR3 in DNA: TGTGCCAGCAGCTTGGGGCAGGTCTGGAATGAGCAGTTCTTC. Translated: CASSLGQVWNEQFF.

The chain joins TRBV18 to TRBJ2-5, with D tentatively TRBD1 (5 bases). The germline V gene has CDR1 KGHSH and CDR2 LQKENI. The germline V and J ends were trimmed by 3 bases and 2 bases, with 13 bases remaining between them. The CDR3 sequence is 15 residues long. In DNA, the CDR3 is TGTGCCAGCTCACCGGGTGGCAGGGTACAAGAGACCCAGTACTTC. Translated: CASSPGGRVQETQYF. Supplemented by reference TRBV18 and TRBJ2-5, the full variable domain reads NAGVMQNPRHLVRRRGQEARLRCSPMKGHSHVYWYRQLPEEGLKFMVYLQKENIIDESGMPKERFSAEFPKEGPSILRIQQVVRGDSAAYFCASSPGGRVQETQYFGPGTRLLVL.

This chain connects TRBV3-1 to TRBJ2-7; TRBD1 is a possible D gene (6 bases). V lost 6 bases and J 2 bases, leaving 11 bases between the germline ends. Germline assignment: CDR1 LGHDT and CDR2 YNNKEL (reference sequence). CDR3 size: 13 residues. CDR3 in DNA: TGTGCCAGCAGGTACAGGGAAACCTACGAGCAGTACTTC. Translation gives CASRYRETYEQYF.

The chain has TRBV6-5 and TRBJ1-1; weak D call: TRBD1 (5 bases). The germline CDR1 and CDR2 sequences are MNHEY and SVGAGI. V was cut by 0 bases and J by 4 bases, with 21 bases left in between. This CDR3 is 18 amino acids long. CDR3 sequence (DNA): TGTGCCAGCAGTTACTCGAGTTACAGGATAGCGGGGAGCACTGAAGCTTTCTTT. The encoded protein is CASSYSSYRIAGSTEAFF.

The chain joins TRBV7-9 to TRBJ2-1; D unclear. V was shortened by 8 bases and J by 2 bases, with 10 bases between the two germline ends. Per the germline V gene, CDR1 is SEHNR and CDR2 is FQNEAQ (reference sequence). The CDR3 has 13 amino acids. CDR3 DNA sequence: TGTGCCAGCTTAGGTTTAACCTACAATGAGCAGTTCTTC. This codes for CASLGLTYNEQFF.

This chain uses TRBV7-9 with TRBJ2-7; D not resolved. V was pared by 3 bases and J by 6 bases, with 18 bases between. Germline V gene data show CDR1 as SEHNR and CDR2 as FQNEAQ (reference sequence). CDR3 size: 15 residues. The chain's CDR3 is CASSLTTGRLGEQYF. In nucleotides, the CDR3 is TGTGCCAGCAGCTTGACCACCGGGCGTCTGGGCGAGCAGTACTTC.

The chain combines TRBV2 with TRBJ1-5; no firm D call. V was trimmed by 6 bases and J by 8 bases, leaving 14 bases between them. The CDR3 is 13 amino acids. Germline lookup yields CDR1 SNHLY and CDR2 FYNNEI. In DNA form, the CDR3 reads TGTGCCAGCAGGACTGGTTTTCTCGAGCCCCAGCATTTT. Its translation: CASRTGFLEPQHF.

The V and J genes are TRBV5-6 and TRBJ1-1; 9 nucleotides align to TRBD1. V trimming: 4 bases; J trimming: 6 bases; junction bases outside the gene matches: 13. CDR1 is SGHDT and CDR2 is YYEEEE in the germline V gene. The CDR3 has 16 amino acids. The DNA of the CDR3 is TGTGCCAGCAGCCCCGGGACAGGGTCGGGTGTTGCTGAAGCTTTCTTT. Translation gives CASSPGTGSGVAEAFF.

V is TRBV7-2 and J is TRBJ2-3, with TRBD1 matching 8 bases. The CDR3 has 16 amino acids. V trimming: 1 base; J trimming: 1 base; junction bases outside the gene matches: 4. Germline V gives CDR1 SGHTA, CDR2 FQGNSA. CDR3 amino acids: CASSLEATGGTDTQYF. CDR3 DNA: TGTGCCAGCAGCTTAGAGGCGACAGGGGGCACAGATACGCAGTATTTT.

This clonotype was counted once. This chain joins TRBV20-1 and TRBJ2-1, with unresolved D. From germline, CDR1 is DFQATT and CDR2 SNEGSKA (reference sequence). V shed 1 base and J shed 9 bases, with 7 bases lying between them. This CDR3 comprises 11 residues. Here the CDR3 DNA reads TGCAGTGCTAGAGCTACCATTGAGCAGTTCTTC. This encodes CSARATIEQFF.

This clonotype has a single count. The chain has TRBV20-1 and TRBJ2-7; 7 bases fit TRBD1. This CDR3 is 12 amino acids long. V was clipped by 5 bases and J by 7 bases; unmatched bases: 8. Germline-derived CDR1 and CDR2 are DFQATT and SNEGSKA (reference sequence). CDR3 amino acids: CSAYPVTGEQYF. For the CDR3, the DNA is TGCAGTGCTTACCCCGTGACAGGGGAGCAGTACTTC.

J is TRBJ2-7 and V is TRBV12-3 or TRBV12-4; TRBD1 agrees at 8 bases. After removal of 8 bases from V and 4 bases from J, the junction contained 7 bases not matched to a gene. The CDR3 is made up of 13 amino acids. The CDR3 region is CASGDQGAYEQYF. CDR3 bases: TGTGCCAGCGGTGATCAGGGGGCTTACGAGCAGTACTTC.

CDR3 sequence reads: CSAGLGEETQYF. CDR3 DNA sequence: TGCAGTGCTGGGCTAGGAGAAGAGACCCAGTACTTC. The chain carries TRBV20-1 and TRBJ2-5; no firm D call. The CDR3 is 12 residues long. V lost 5 bases and J 3 bases, leaving 10 bases between the germline ends. The V gene's germline CDR1 is DFQATT and CDR2 SNEGSKA (reference sequence).

The chain is built from TRBV29-1 and TRBJ1-1; 7 bases align to TRBD1. The CDR3 extends over 14 amino acids. J was trimmed by 0 bases and V by 6 bases; bases with no gene match: 7. Germline CDR1 reads SQVTM; CDR2 reads ANQGSEA. The CDR3 nucleotides read TGCAGCGTAGCAAAGACAGGGATGAACACTGAAGCTTTCTTT. Translating it yields CSVAKTGMNTEAFF.

J is TRBJ1-1 and V is TRBV24-1; no clear D gene. The CDR3 has 13 residues. The V and J ends lost 3 bases and 4 bases respectively, with 8 bases between them. Germline CDR1 KGHDR, CDR2 SFDVKD. The CDR3 loop reads CATSDTLRTEAFF. In DNA form, the CDR3 reads TGTGCCACCAGTGATACTCTCCGCACTGAAGCTTTCTTT.

In its sample, this clonotype was seen once. The chain employs TRBV7-3 and TRBJ2-3; tentative D call: TRBD2 (5 bases). Trimming left V 2 bases short and J 5 bases short, with 8 bases between. Germline V gives CDR1 SGHTA, CDR2 FQGTGA. The CDR3 is 13 amino acids. The CDR3 nucleotides read TGTGCCAGCAGCTTAGGGGAGAGAGATACGCAGTATTTT. The encoded protein is CASSLGERDTQYF.